Each of the 29 T cell receptor beta chains below was sequenced from the same sample in a study of cytomegalovirus exposure and HLA in healthy donors. Use of 60 Vbeta and 13 Jbeta primers characterized the PCR. TCRdb keeps only in-frame clones here, not all; method: immunoSEQ multiplex PCR. The repertoire holds around 160,000 clones, with roughly 66% as singletons. Specimen: PBMCs. These receptors were obtained from a woman under 30 in good health and CMV-seronegative.

The chain couples TRBV7-2 to TRBJ2-2; TRBD1 agrees at 8 bases. This CDR3 comprises 14 residues. Germline assignment: CDR1 SGHTA and CDR2 FQGNSA. V dropped 0 bases and J dropped 6; count of bases not matched to a gene: 0. In DNA, the CDR3 is TGTGCCAGCAGCTTAGCACAGGGGGCCGGGGAGCTGTTTTTT. It specifies CASSLAQGAGELFF.

DNA for the CDR3: TGCGCCAGCAGCCAAGAGGGACTATCTAACTATGGCTACACCTTC. This codes for CASSQEGLSNYGYTF. V and J are TRBV4-1 and TRBJ1-2; TRBD1 is a possible D gene (5 bases). In germline, CDR1 is MGHRA, CDR2 YSYEKL. V was pared by 0 bases and J by 0 bases, with 8 bases between. The CDR3 has 15 residues.

V and J are TRBV2 and TRBJ2-7; tentative D call: TRBD2 (5 bases). CDR1 is SNHLY and CDR2 is FYNNEI in the germline V gene. Trimming shortened V by 4 bases and J by 4 bases, and 8 bases separated the two germline ends. This CDR3 spans 12 amino acids. The CDR3: CASSGGSYEQYV. CDR3 nucleotide sequence: TGTGCCAGCAGTGGAGGGTCGTACGAGCAGTACGTC.

CDR3 bases: TGTGCCAGTACTGGACTAGCGGGAGATTGGAGCACAGATACGCAGTATTTT. This gives the protein CASTGLAGDWSTDTQYF. The chain combines TRBV27 with TRBJ2-3; 13 bases align to TRBD2. The CDR3 consists of 17 residues. Unmatched junction bases numbered 9, after V lost 9 bases and J lost 0 bases. Germline V gene data show CDR1 as MNHEY and CDR2 as SMNVEV (reference sequence).

The J gene is TRBJ2-5, the V gene TRBV11-2; 7 positions match TRBD2. The CDR3 length is 16 residues. V shed 1 base, J shed 0 bases, and the junction held 5 bases outside the gene matches. Per the germline V gene, CDR1 is SGHAT and CDR2 is FQNNGV. The CDR3 DNA is TGTGCCAGCAGCTTAGGGGAGGGGCGGTACCAAGAGACCCAGTACTTC. This sequence encodes CASSLGEGRYQETQYF.

The chain carries TRBV11-2 and TRBJ2-1; 14 nucleotides match TRBD2. V gave up 5 bases and J gave up 8 bases; unmatched junction bases: 8. Germline V gene data show CDR1 as SGHAT and CDR2 as FQNNGV. The CDR3 sequence is 16 residues long. The CDR3 nucleotides are TGTGCCAGCAGCCGACTAGCGGGAGGGCCGGGGGATGAGCAGTTCTTC. It specifies CASSRLAGGPGDEQFF. The variable domain in full, completed from reference TRBV11-2 and TRBJ2-1, reads EAGVAQSPRYKIIEKRQSVAFWCNPISGHATLYWYQQILGQGPKLLIQFQNNGVVDDSQLPKDRFSAERLKGVDSTLKIQPAKLEDSAVYLCASSRLAGGPGDEQFFGPGTRLTVL.

This clone came up a few times. The CDR3 bases are TGCGCCAGCAGCGCGACTAGCTCCTACGAGCAGTACTTC. Amino acid sequence: CASSATSSYEQYF. The chain couples TRBV5-1 to TRBJ2-7; D is possibly TRBD2 (6 bases). The V end lost 4 bases, the J end lost 0 bases, and 8 bases lay between the germline ends. Germline CDR1 is SGHRS and CDR2 is YFSETQ. This CDR3 comprises 13 residues.

This clone was counted a few times. The chain has TRBV18 and TRBJ1-1, with 7 bases matching TRBD1. Germline CDR1 and CDR2: KGHSH and LQKENI. V shed 5 bases and J 1 base; nucleotides not matched to a gene: 1. The length of the CDR3 is 13 residues. CDR3 bases: TGTGCCAGCTCAGGACAGGAGAACACTGAAGCTTTCTTT. Translated, it gives CASSGQENTEAFF.

The chain recombines TRBV9 with TRBJ2-3; TRBD2 matches at 9 bases. CDR3 size: 16 residues. Trimming removed 4 bases from V and 3 bases from J; junction bases left unmatched: 9. Germline CDR1 is SGDLS and CDR2 is YYNGEE. The DNA for the CDR3 is TGTGCCAGCAGCACATATAGCGGGAGTGGAACAGATACGCAGTATTTT. Translation: CASSTYSGSGTDTQYF.

V and J are TRBV9 and TRBJ1-1; D gene uncertain. The CDR3 loop spans 17 amino acids. Trimming took off 3 bases at V and 4 bases at J, with 22 bases between the two ends. Per germline, CDR1 SGDLS and CDR2 YYNGEE. CDR3 in amino acids: CASSAPPAGRRVTEAFF. The CDR3 bases are TGTGCCAGCAGCGCCCCCCCGGCTGGTAGGAGAGTCACTGAAGCTTTCTTT.

The V gene is TRBV21-1, the J gene TRBJ2-7; whether TRBD1, the table's D call, matches the DNA was not checked. TRBV21-1 corresponds to a pseudogene. CDR3 length: 14 amino acids. The CDR3 sequence: CASSRRTGRYEQYV. The CDR3 nucleotides are TGTGCCAGCAGCAGAAGGACAGGGCGGTACGAGCAGTACGTC.

The V and J genes are TRBV9 and TRBJ1-5; 9 positions match TRBD1. Per the germline V gene, CDR1 is SGDLS and CDR2 is YYNGEE. After removal of 3 bases from V and 7 bases from J, the junction contained 11 bases not matched to a gene. CDR3 length equals 16 residues. The CDR3 DNA sequence: TGTGCCAGCAGCGGTCCCGGGACAGGGTACGGGCAGCCCCAGCATTTT. It encodes CASSGPGTGYGQPQHF. The full variable domain, its missing parts supplied by reference TRBV9 and TRBJ1-5, is DSGVTQTPKHLITATGQRVTLRCSPRSGDLSVYWYQQSLDQGLQFLIQYYNGEERAKGNILERFSAQQFPDLHSELNLSSLELGDSALYFCASSGPGTGYGQPQHFGDGTRLSIL.

In its sample, this clone was seen a few times. The chain has TRBV5-4 and TRBJ2-1; 8 bases map to TRBD1. Germline V lookup: CDR1 SGHNT, CDR2 YYREEE (reference sequence). The CDR3 runs to 16 residues. V was pared by 0 bases and J by 3 bases, with 5 bases of the junction left unmatched. Here the CDR3 reads CASSLEGQDVYNEQFF. CDR3 DNA sequence: TGTGCCAGCAGCTTGGAGGGACAGGATGTCTACAATGAGCAGTTCTTC.

The chain employs TRBV7-9 and TRBJ2-1; 8 nucleotides agree with TRBD2. With V trimmed by 5 bases and J by 8 bases, 11 bases remained unmatched. The CDR3 spans 15 residues. CDR1 is SEHNR, CDR2 FQNEAQ, per germline (reference sequence). The CDR3 DNA reads TGTGCCAGCAGCGAAGCGGGACTAGGCAGCGATGAGCAGTTCTTC. As protein: CASSEAGLGSDEQFF.

The chain links TRBV4-2 to TRBJ2-3, with a weak D call TRBD1 (6 bases). Germline CDR1 LGHNA, CDR2 YNFKEQ. This CDR3 is 15 amino acids long. Trimming took off 0 bases at V and 4 bases at J, with 11 bases between the two ends. In DNA, the CDR3 is TGTGCCAGCAGCCAAGAATTGCAGGGGCCAGATACGCAGTATTTT. Translated, it gives CASSQELQGPDTQYF.

This sequence joins TRBV11-2 and TRBJ2-1, with 14 bases fitting TRBD2. The germline V gene encodes CDR1 SGHAT and CDR2 FQNNGV. The V segment lost 2 bases and the J segment 10 bases; nucleotides outside the gene matches: 7. There are 16 residues in the CDR3. This CDR3 reads CASSLSGLAGAREQFF. For the CDR3, the DNA is TGTGCCAGCAGCTTATCGGGACTAGCGGGAGCTCGCGAGCAGTTCTTC.

This clone showed up just once. The chain links TRBV28 to TRBJ1-2; 9 bases fit TRBD1. Germline V gene lookup returns CDR1 MDHEN and CDR2 SYDVKM. V lost 6 bases, J lost 8 bases, and 7 bases stayed unmatched. This CDR3 has 13 amino acids. As DNA, the CDR3 is TGTGCCAGCAGGGGACAGGGTTTATACGGCTACACCTTC. Translating it yields CASRGQGLYGYTF.

The V call is TRBV9, the J call TRBJ2-6; TRBD2 aligns across 7 bases. The CDR3 totals 17 residues. V was clipped by 0 bases and J by 0 bases; unmatched bases: 3. CDR1 is SGDLS, CDR2 YYNGEE, per germline. CDR3 in amino acids: CASSVGEGLSGANVLTF. The DNA for the CDR3 is TGTGCCAGCAGCGTAGGGGAGGGTCTCTCTGGGGCCAACGTCCTGACTTTC.

The chain links TRBV15 to TRBJ2-1, with 13 positions matching TRBD2. The length of the CDR3 is 15 residues. The J segment lost 6 bases and the V segment lost 5 bases, leaving 4 bases of the junction unmatched. Germline V gives CDR1 LNHNV, CDR2 YYDKDF (reference sequence). The CDR3 DNA reads TGTGCCACCAGCCCCGGGACTAGCGGGGTCAATGAGCAGTTCTTC. Amino acid sequence: CATSPGTSGVNEQFF.

This chain connects TRBV18 to TRBJ2-7, with 11 bases fitting TRBD1. CDR1 and CDR2 from the germline V gene are KGHSH and LQKENI. The CDR3 totals 14 residues. V gave up 3 bases and J gave up 7 bases; unmatched junction bases: 5. The CDR3 reads CASSPRTGGQEQYV. The CDR3 nucleotides are TGTGCCAGCTCACCGAGGACAGGGGGCCAAGAGCAGTACGTC.

CDR3 amino acids: CASSPRQGRVNGYTF. CDR3 in DNA: TGTGCCAGCAGCCCCCGGCAGGGGAGAGTTAATGGCTACACCTTC. The V gene is TRBV7-2, the J gene TRBJ1-2, with D possibly being TRBD1 (6 bases). This CDR3 spans 15 amino acids. CDR1 is SGHTA and CDR2 is FQGNSA in the germline V gene. V dropped 5 bases and J dropped 6 bases, with 19 bases sitting between them.

CDR3 protein: CASSLNRGLETQYF. CDR3 DNA: TGTGCCAGCAGCTTGAACAGGGGGCTAGAGACCCAGTACTTC. The chain recombines TRBV5-4 with TRBJ2-5; TRBD1 aligns across 9 bases. This CDR3 spans 14 amino acids. Trimming took 1 base from V and 4 from J; bases not matched to a gene: 2. Germline CDR1 and CDR2: SGHNT and YYREEE (reference sequence).

This clone was observed a few times. This chain joins TRBV27 and TRBJ1-2, with a possible D match to TRBD1 (6 bases). The CDR3 covers 13 residues. V dropped 5 bases and J dropped 1 base, with 8 bases sitting between them. Per the germline V gene, CDR1 is MNHEY and CDR2 is SMNVEV (reference sequence). CDR3 sequence (DNA): TGTGCCAGCAGTGAGGACAGTAACTATGGCTACACCTTC. Translated, it gives CASSEDSNYGYTF.

This rearrangement joins TRBV6-5 to TRBJ1-2; TRBD1 agrees at 7 bases. This CDR3 contains 14 residues. Per the germline V gene, CDR1 is MNHEY and CDR2 is SVGAGI. J lost 3 bases, V lost 6 bases, and 7 bases had no gene match. The CDR3 reads CASRRQGLDYGYTF. In DNA form, the CDR3 reads TGTGCCAGCAGACGACAGGGCCTCGACTATGGCTACACCTTC.

The V call is TRBV7-9, the J call TRBJ1-1; D is unresolved. This CDR3 has 13 residues. Deletions cut 1 base from V and 5 bases from J, with 8 bases between. Germline CDR1 SEHNR, CDR2 FQNEAQ (reference sequence). The CDR3 DNA reads as TGTGCCAGCAGCTTAGAAGGAGGGACTGAAGCTTTCTTT. Translated, it gives CASSLEGGTEAFF.

This clone occurred a few times. The chain combines TRBV11-2 with TRBJ2-1; D possibly corresponds to TRBD2 (6 bases). The V and J ends lost 1 base and 7 bases respectively, with 11 bases between them. The CDR3 is made up of 14 amino acids. Germline CDR1 is SGHAT and CDR2 is FQNNGV. As DNA, the CDR3 is TGTGCCAGCAGCTTAGGTGTTGGGGGGAATGAGCAGTTCTTC. It codes for CASSLGVGGNEQFF.

In DNA form, the CDR3 reads TGTGCCAGCAGCATGCGCCCTCGACTAGCCAATGAGCAGTTCTTC. It encodes CASSMRPRLANEQFF. V gene TRBV6-6 combines with J gene TRBJ2-1, with TRBD2 matching over 7 bases. The CDR3 spans 15 residues. V gave up 6 bases and J gave up 6 bases; unmatched junction bases: 11. Germline loops: CDR1 MNHNY, CDR2 SVGAGI (reference sequence).

The CDR3 DNA follows: TGTGCCAGCAGCTTCCGGTGGGACAGGTTCTATGGCTACACCTTC. Translation: CASSFRWDRFYGYTF. This sequence joins TRBV7-9 and TRBJ1-2, with 8 bases aligning to TRBD1. This CDR3 is built from 15 residues. CDR1 and CDR2 (germline): SEHNR, FQNEAQ (reference sequence). With 3 bases clipped from V and 4 bases from J, the junction kept 7 bases outside the gene matches. Filled out from reference TRBV7-9 and TRBJ1-2, the complete variable domain reads DTGVSQNPRHKITKRGQNVTFRCDPISEHNRLYWYRQTLGQGPEFLTYFQNEAQLEKSRLLSDRFSAERPKGSFSTLEIQRTEQGDSAMYLCASSFRWDRFYGYTFGSGTRLTVV.

The chain is built from TRBV10-2 and TRBJ1-5; the D gene is possibly TRBD1 (5 bases). The germline V gene encodes CDR1 WSHSY and CDR2 SAAADI. The length of the CDR3 is 15 residues. V lost 6 bases to trimming and J lost 0 bases, with 12 bases between them. CDR3 sequence: CASRQDRNSNQPQHF. The CDR3 nucleotides are TGCGCCAGCAGACAAGACAGAAATAGCAATCAGCCCCAGCATTTT.